Listed below are T cell receptor beta chains from one sample, sequenced in a study of OX40 agonist ivuxolimab in advanced cancers. Clones were read by immunoSEQ multiplex PCR, and TCRdb kept only the in-frame ones, dropping some. The sample gives roughly 45,000 clones, around 90% of which show up once; approximately 6.7% is in the top ten. The sequencing used CD4+ or CD8+ T cells sorted from blood, collected in a trial of the OX40 agonist ivuxolimab. These receptors all come from an adult with an advanced solid tumor such as melanoma, head and neck, liver or kidney cancer. The CDR3 runs from the conserved cysteine through the conserved F or W. A D gene is named only where the DNA matches it firmly. Clone size is not always given. Where it is, it says once, few, many or a class for expanded clones.

v_gene	d_gene	j_gene	abundance	CDR3nt	CDR3aa
TRBV5-1	.	TRBJ1-4	.	TGCGCCAGCAGCTTGGTGGGGCAGGTTAATGAAAAACTGTTTTTT	CASSLVGQVNEKLFF
TRBV5-5	TRBD2	TRBJ2-1	few	TGTGCCAGCAGCCCCTGGGGGGGGGACAATGAGCAGTTCTTC	CASSPWGGDNEQFF
TRBV11-3	.	TRBJ2-3	.	TGTGCCAGCAGCTTAGATCCCACAGATACGCAGTATTTT	CASSLDPTDTQYF
TRBV19	TRBD2	TRBJ2-7	.	TGTGCCAGTGGGGCCGCTAGCGGGGGGAACGAGCAGTACTTC	CASGAASGGNEQYF
TRBV28	TRBD1	TRBJ1-6	.	TGTGCCAGCAGACCTCAGGGGGCGGTTAATTCACCCCTCCACTTT	CASRPQGAVNSPLHF
TRBV6-6	TRBD2	TRBJ2-3	.	TGTGCCAGCAGCGCTAGCGGGGGGGCCGTAGATACGCAGTATTTT	CASSASGGAVDTQYF
TRBV11-2	.	TRBJ1-6	.	TGTGCCAGCAGCTCCCACACGGACCCAACTTCACCCCTCCACTTT	CASSSHTDPTSPLHF
TRBV13	.	TRBJ2-3	.	TGTGCCAGCAGCCTCCAGTCGGGTGGCGGTAGGACAGATACGCAGTATTTT	CASSLQSGGGRTDTQYF
TRBV4-2	.	TRBJ1-1	.	TGTGCCAGCAGCCAAGATAAGGAGCACACTGAAGCTTTCTTT	CASSQDKEHTEAFF
TRBV10-3	.	TRBJ2-3	.	TGTGCCATCAGTGAGTCCCTCTTACGCACAGATACGCAGTATTTT	CAISESLLRTDTQYF
TRBV4-1	.	TRBJ1-1	.	TGCGCCAGCAGCCAGGGAGGAGTGAACACTGAAGCTTTCTTT	CASSQGGVNTEAFF
TRBV27	.	TRBJ1-1	.	TGTGCCAGCAGTTGGACAGTGAACACTGAAGCTTTCTTT	CASSWTVNTEAFF
TRBV10-3	.	TRBJ2-3	.	TGTGCCATCACTTGGGACCGTTCCACAGATACGCAGTATTTT	CAITWDRSTDTQYF
TRBV9	.	TRBJ1-4	.	TGTGCCAGCAGCGACCGGGACGGAGCAACTAATGAAAAACTGTTTTTT	CASSDRDGATNEKLFF
TRBV25-1	.	TRBJ1-5	.	TGTGCCAGCAGTGGGGTTTATAGCAATCAGCCCCAGCATTTT	CASSGVYSNQPQHF
TRBV11-3	TRBD1	TRBJ1-1	.	TGTGCCAGCAGCTTGGGGACAGAGAACACTGAAGCTTTCTTT	CASSLGTENTEAFF
TRBV29-1	.	TRBJ2-5	medium-sized	TGCAGCCCTGGACAGTACCAAGAGACCCAGTACTTC	CSPGQYQETQYF
TRBV30	.	TRBJ1-5	.	TGTGCCTGGAGTGTACAGGGCGGTCAGCCCCAGCATTTT	CAWSVQGGQPQHF
TRBV7-9	.	TRBJ2-7	.	TGTGCCAGCAGCTTAGGGGATCGGAGCTACGAGCAGTACTTC	CASSLGDRSYEQYF
TRBV30	TRBD1	TRBJ1-1	.	TGCGCCTGGCTGGGACAGTTGAACACTGAAGCTTTCTTT	CAWLGQLNTEAFF